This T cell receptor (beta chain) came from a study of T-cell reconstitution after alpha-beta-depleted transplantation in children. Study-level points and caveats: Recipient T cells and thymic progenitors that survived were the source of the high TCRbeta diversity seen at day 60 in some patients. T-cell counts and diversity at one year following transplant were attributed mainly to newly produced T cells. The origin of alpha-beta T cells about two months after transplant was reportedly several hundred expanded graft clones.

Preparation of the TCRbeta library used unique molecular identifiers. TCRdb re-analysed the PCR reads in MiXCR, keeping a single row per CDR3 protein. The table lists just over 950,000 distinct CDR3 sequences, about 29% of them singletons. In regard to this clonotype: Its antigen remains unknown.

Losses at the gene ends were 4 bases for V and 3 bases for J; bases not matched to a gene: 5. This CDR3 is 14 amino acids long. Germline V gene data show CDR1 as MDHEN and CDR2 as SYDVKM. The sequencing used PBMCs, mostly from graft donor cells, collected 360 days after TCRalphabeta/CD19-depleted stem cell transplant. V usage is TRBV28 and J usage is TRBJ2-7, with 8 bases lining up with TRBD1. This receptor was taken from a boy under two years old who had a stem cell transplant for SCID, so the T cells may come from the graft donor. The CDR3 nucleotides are TGTGCCAGCAGTTCTCCCGGGACAGGCTACGAGCAGTACTTC. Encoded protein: CASSSPGTGYEQYF.